The clone carrying this T cell receptor beta chain has at least ten counts. This sample stems from a study of T-cell reconstitution after alpha-beta-depleted transplantation in children. A library of TCRbeta sequences, prepared with unique molecular identifiers, was generated. Using its own MiXCR run on the PCR reads, TCRdb lists one record per CDR3 protein. The data show over 550,000 distinct CDR3 sequences, with about 11% seen just once and less than 5% held by the top ten. With V trimmed by 1 base and J by 6 bases, 13 bases remained unmatched. The CDR3 has 17 amino acids. Looked up from germline, CDR1 is SGHRS and CDR2 is YFSETQ.

The sample was PBMCs from the stem cell graft donor, taken from the stem cell graft. This receptor was taken from a human donor who donated a stem cell graft to a child with acute myeloid leukemia. The rearrangement uses TRBV5-1 and TRBJ2-1; 7 bases agree with TRBD2. CDR3 bases: TGCGCCAGCAGCTTGTCCCCCCTCCCTAGCGGATCCAATGAGCAGTTCTTC. Amino acids: CASSLSPLPSGSNEQFF.